This TCR beta chain emerged from a study of shared clonotypes between healthy human individuals. CD45RO-negative CD8 cells positively selected for CCR7 made up the naive population, which excluded terminally differentiated effector memory CD45RA+ cells. Of note for this clone: The antigen remains unidentified. The same CDR3 arises from other DNA sequences in this sample as well.

In the original processing: Owing to the provision of junction-only sequences devoid of quality scores by immunoSEQ, filtering differed. Clones were sequenced by immunoSEQ multiplex PCR, and TCRdb holds only the in-frame ones, with some missing. V and J calls and clone size follow that table, whereas D and trimming were derived from the DNA. The sample lists roughly 2 million clones; about 94% were seen once. V lost 5 bases, J lost 7 bases, and 8 bases lay in between. The CDR3 has 12 residues. CDR1 and CDR2 (germline): SEHNR, FQNEAQ (reference sequence). Overall study findings and caveats: Generation probabilities were higher for clonotypes shared across all four sorted-subset donors than for unshared ones.

The sequenced sample consisted of naive CD8+ T cells sorted from blood. This sequence was found in a man aged 18 to 29 in good health. The V call is TRBV7-9, the J call TRBJ2-2, with D uncertain. This CDR3 reads CASSPGNGELFF. In DNA, the CDR3 is TGTGCCAGCAGCCCTGGGAACGGGGAGCTGTTTTTT.